The 22 T cell receptor beta chains reported below all come from one sample, sequenced in a study of T cells in localized non-small cell lung cancer. The assay was immunoSEQ multiplex PCR, and TCRdb's table has in-frame clones only and misses some. This sample has roughly 53,000 clones, with approximately 80% found just once. Sequencing was performed on peripheral blood mononuclear cells, taken before any cancer treatment. Every receptor here comes from a man aged 40 to 69 with stage III lung adenocarcinoma.

The rearrangement joins TRBV6-6 to TRBJ1-4; D remains unclear. CDR1 and CDR2 (germline): MNHNY, SVGAGI (reference sequence). V gave up 4 bases and J gave up 7 bases, with 10 bases separating them. CDR3 size: 13 residues. The CDR3 nucleotides are TGTGCCAGCAGTTGGGAGCTTGGTGAAAAACTGTTTTTT. It codes for CASSWELGEKLFF.

This clone occurred a few times. V and J are TRBV10-3 and TRBJ1-6; TRBD1 is a possible D gene (5 bases). CDR1 is ENHRY and CDR2 is SYGVKD in the germline V gene. Deletions cut 0 bases from V and 2 bases from J, with 14 bases between. The CDR3 contains 18 residues. The chain's CDR3 is CAISESGGERTYNSPLHF. The CDR3 DNA reads as TGTGCCATCAGTGAGTCGGGGGGGGAGCGGACCTATAATTCACCCCTCCACTTT.

This rearrangement joins TRBV27 to TRBJ2-1; 11 nucleotides align to TRBD2. In germline, CDR1 is MNHEY, CDR2 SMNVEV (reference sequence). This CDR3 is 14 amino acids long. After removal of 6 bases from V and 6 bases from J, the junction contained 4 bases not matched to a gene. CDR3 coding DNA: TGTGCCAGCAGCACACTAGCGGGGGCCAATGAGCAGTTCTTC. Translated: CASSTLAGANEQFF.

The V and J genes are TRBV4-1 and TRBJ2-3; the match to TRBD2 covers 9 bases. V lost 1 base, J lost 6 bases, and 8 bases stayed unmatched. CDR3 length: 16 residues. CDR1 is MGHRA and CDR2 is YSYEKL in the germline V gene. The CDR3, as DNA: TGCGCCAGCAGCCAAGCTAGCGGGGCGATGGTCGATACGCAGTATTTT. Translation: CASSQASGAMVDTQYF.

V usage is TRBV10-2 and J usage is TRBJ1-1, with 7 bases identical to TRBD1. In germline, CDR1 is WSHSY, CDR2 SAAADI. There are 14 residues in the CDR3. The junction had 5 bases not matched to a gene; V was cut back by 0 bases and J by 7 bases. CDR3 in DNA: TGCGCCAGCAGTGAGTCGAAGCGGACAGGTGAAGCTTTCTTT. Its protein is CASSESKRTGEAFF.

This clone is a singleton in its sample. The rearrangement joins TRBV7-3 to TRBJ2-1, with TRBD1 identical over 8 bases. In germline, CDR1 is SGHTA, CDR2 FQGTGA. The CDR3 has 14 residues. J gave up 4 bases and V 5 bases, and 4 bases lay outside the gene matches. The CDR3 DNA follows: TGTGCCAGCAGCCCAGGGGGCGATTACAATGAGCAGTTCTTC. Translation gives CASSPGGDYNEQFF.

The count of this clone is one. The CDR3, as DNA: TGTGCCAGCAGCTCGATCGGACAGGTTGAGCAGTTCTTC. The encoded protein is CASSSIGQVEQFF. The chain combines TRBV7-2 with TRBJ2-1, with 7 bases identical to TRBD1. The ends lost 4 bases at V and 9 bases at J; junction bases unmatched: 6. The V gene's germline CDR1 is SGHTA and CDR2 FQGNSA. This CDR3 region has 13 residues.

The chain employs TRBV7-8 and TRBJ1-2, with TRBD1 matching over 7 bases. V shed 5 bases and J 7 bases; nucleotides not matched to a gene: 7. In germline, CDR1 is SGHVS, CDR2 FQNEAQ. CDR3 size: 13 residues. The CDR3 loop is CASSLRQGGGYTF. The CDR3 nucleotides read TGTGCCAGCAGCCTAAGGCAGGGGGGTGGCTACACCTTC.

The V gene is TRBV25-1, the J gene TRBJ1-1, with 7 bases fitting TRBD1. J was trimmed by 3 bases and V by 7 bases; bases with no gene match: 8. CDR3 length equals 14 residues. CDR1 is MGHDK, CDR2 SYGVNS, per germline. The CDR3: CASTFDREDTEAFF. CDR3 nucleotides: TGTGCCAGCACCTTTGACAGGGAGGACACTGAAGCTTTCTTT. The full variable domain, rest sourced from reference TRBV25-1 and TRBJ1-1, is EADIYQTPRYLVIGTGKKITLECSQTMGHDKMYWYQQDPGMELHLIHYSYGVNSTEKGDLSSESTVSRIRTEHFPLTLESARPSHTSQYLCASTFDREDTEAFFGQGTRLTVV.

The rearrangement links TRBV5-6 to TRBJ2-7, with TRBD1 matching 8 bases. The CDR3 loop spans 12 amino acids. The germline CDR1 and CDR2 sequences are SGHDT and YYEEEE. V gave up 5 bases and J gave up 4 bases; unmatched junction bases: 2. Written as DNA, the CDR3 is TGTGCCAGCAGGAGACAGGGGTACGAGCAGTACTTC. Translated, it gives CASRRQGYEQYF.

The genes are TRBV30 and TRBJ1-1; possibly TRBD1 for D (6 bases). V lost 2 bases, J lost 0 bases, and 10 bases lay in between. The CDR3 length is 14 residues. CDR1 and CDR2 (germline): GTSNPN, SVGIG (reference sequence). The CDR3 here is CAWSPQGMNTEAFF. As DNA, the CDR3 is TGTGCCTGGAGTCCTCAGGGGATGAACACTGAAGCTTTCTTT.

This CDR3 is CASGLVGDVSGGAKNTYNEQFF. The CDR3 nucleotides read TGTGCTAGTGGTTTGGTGGGCGATGTTAGCGGGGGGGCCAAGAACACCTACAATGAGCAGTTCTTC. The chain links TRBV12-5 to TRBJ2-1; 11 bases agree with TRBD2. Trimming cost V 0 bases and J 2 bases; bases outside gene matches: 18. Germline V gene sequence: CDR1 LGHNT, CDR2 FRNRAP. There are 22 residues in the CDR3.

The chain recombines TRBV19 with TRBJ2-7, with TRBD2 as a possible D gene (5 bases). V lost 6 bases to trimming and J lost 3 bases, with 15 bases between them. Germline V lookup: CDR1 LNHDA, CDR2 SQIVND (reference sequence). CDR3 size: 14 residues. CDR3 protein: CASSAGNGGYEQYF. DNA for the CDR3: TGTGCCAGTAGCGCCGGGAATGGAGGCTACGAGCAGTACTTC. Together with reference TRBV19 and TRBJ2-7, the CDR3 gives the full variable domain: DGGITQSPKYLFRKEGQNVTLSCEQNLNHDAMYWYRQDPGQGLRLIYYSQIVNDFQKGDIAEGYSVSREKKESFPLTVTSAQKNPTAFYLCASSAGNGGYEQYFGPGTRLTVT.

CDR3 sequence (DNA): TGCGCCAGCAGTCTAGAGCAGGGGCTCCGGCCCCAGCATTTT. It is translated as CASSLEQGLRPQHF. The chain couples TRBV23-1 to TRBJ1-5; D possibly corresponds to TRBD1 (6 bases). TRBV23-1 carries the ORF label, with uncertain function. The CDR3 is 14 amino acids. The V end lost 4 bases, the J end lost 9 bases, and 16 bases lay between the germline ends.

This chain connects TRBV19 to TRBJ2-7; tentatively, D is TRBD1 or TRBD2 (5 bases each). The V end was cut by 7 bases, the J end by 6 bases, with 19 bases between. CDR1 is LNHDA, CDR2 SQIVND, per germline (reference sequence). The CDR3 spans 14 residues. DNA for the CDR3: TGTGCCAGTATAGCCGGGACCGACCTTGCCGAGCAGTACTTC. It translates to CASIAGTDLAEQYF.

V usage is TRBV6-6 and J usage is TRBJ2-5; D could derive from TRBD1 or TRBD2 (5 bases each). Germline CDR1 reads MNHNY; CDR2 reads SVGAGI (reference sequence). CDR3 length: 16 residues. V lost 7 bases to trimming and J lost 7 bases, with 25 bases between them. The CDR3 sequence: CASTFSSDRGRGTQYF. The CDR3 DNA is TGTGCCAGCACCTTTAGCTCGGATCGGGGCCGGGGGACCCAGTACTTC.

V and J are TRBV4-3 and TRBJ2-2; TRBD2 matches 13 bases. This CDR3 contains 16 residues. The germline V gene encodes CDR1 LGHNA and CDR2 YSLEER. The V and J ends lost 3 bases and 7 bases, in that order; junction bases with no gene match: 5. Here the CDR3 reads CASSHGLAGAGGELFF. In nucleotides, the CDR3 is TGCGCCAGCAGCCATGGACTAGCGGGGGCTGGCGGGGAGCTGTTTTTT.

Only a few counts were recorded for this clone. This rearrangement joins TRBV25-1 to TRBJ2-7; the D is unclear. The V end lost 4 bases, the J end lost 7 bases, and 8 bases lay between the germline ends. The CDR3 contains 11 residues. Germline CDR1 is MGHDK and CDR2 is SYGVNS. CDR3 protein: CASSVKEEQYF. The CDR3 nucleotides are TGTGCCAGCAGTGTGAAAGAAGAGCAGTACTTC.

The chain joins TRBV6-5 to TRBJ2-1, with D unresolved. The germline V and J ends were trimmed by 2 bases and 5 bases, with 1 base remaining between them. CDR3 size: 11 residues. Germline V CDR1 and CDR2: MNHEY, SVGAGI. This chain's CDR3 is CASSYNNEQFF. The CDR3 nucleotides read TGTGCCAGCAGTTACAACAATGAGCAGTTCTTC.

This clone was counted only a few times. V and J are TRBV21-1 and TRBJ1-4; the D call TRBD1 from the table was never checked on the DNA. TRBV21-1 is noted as a pseudogene. The CDR3 runs 12 residues. The CDR3 nucleotides are TGTGCCAGCAGCTGCAGGTTGGAAAAACTGTTTTTT. It specifies CASSCRLEKLFF.

The rearrangement links TRBV27 to TRBJ2-3, with D unclear. Between the trimmed V and J ends, which lost 2 bases and 0 bases, there was a span of 9 bases. There are 15 residues in the CDR3. Germline CDR1 MNHEY, CDR2 SMNVEV (reference sequence). CDR3 in DNA: TGTGCCAGCAGTTTAGTTCCCACTAGCACAGATACGCAGTATTTT. This encodes CASSLVPTSTDTQYF.

The V call is TRBV19, the J call TRBJ1-3; D remains ambiguous. The CDR3 covers 15 residues. CDR1 is LNHDA, CDR2 SQIVND, per germline (reference sequence). Trimming stripped 5 bases from V and 2 bases from J, with 13 bases between. CDR3 region: CASSLQVSAGNTIYF. CDR3 nucleotides: TGTGCCAGTAGTCTCCAAGTTAGTGCTGGAAACACCATATATTTT.